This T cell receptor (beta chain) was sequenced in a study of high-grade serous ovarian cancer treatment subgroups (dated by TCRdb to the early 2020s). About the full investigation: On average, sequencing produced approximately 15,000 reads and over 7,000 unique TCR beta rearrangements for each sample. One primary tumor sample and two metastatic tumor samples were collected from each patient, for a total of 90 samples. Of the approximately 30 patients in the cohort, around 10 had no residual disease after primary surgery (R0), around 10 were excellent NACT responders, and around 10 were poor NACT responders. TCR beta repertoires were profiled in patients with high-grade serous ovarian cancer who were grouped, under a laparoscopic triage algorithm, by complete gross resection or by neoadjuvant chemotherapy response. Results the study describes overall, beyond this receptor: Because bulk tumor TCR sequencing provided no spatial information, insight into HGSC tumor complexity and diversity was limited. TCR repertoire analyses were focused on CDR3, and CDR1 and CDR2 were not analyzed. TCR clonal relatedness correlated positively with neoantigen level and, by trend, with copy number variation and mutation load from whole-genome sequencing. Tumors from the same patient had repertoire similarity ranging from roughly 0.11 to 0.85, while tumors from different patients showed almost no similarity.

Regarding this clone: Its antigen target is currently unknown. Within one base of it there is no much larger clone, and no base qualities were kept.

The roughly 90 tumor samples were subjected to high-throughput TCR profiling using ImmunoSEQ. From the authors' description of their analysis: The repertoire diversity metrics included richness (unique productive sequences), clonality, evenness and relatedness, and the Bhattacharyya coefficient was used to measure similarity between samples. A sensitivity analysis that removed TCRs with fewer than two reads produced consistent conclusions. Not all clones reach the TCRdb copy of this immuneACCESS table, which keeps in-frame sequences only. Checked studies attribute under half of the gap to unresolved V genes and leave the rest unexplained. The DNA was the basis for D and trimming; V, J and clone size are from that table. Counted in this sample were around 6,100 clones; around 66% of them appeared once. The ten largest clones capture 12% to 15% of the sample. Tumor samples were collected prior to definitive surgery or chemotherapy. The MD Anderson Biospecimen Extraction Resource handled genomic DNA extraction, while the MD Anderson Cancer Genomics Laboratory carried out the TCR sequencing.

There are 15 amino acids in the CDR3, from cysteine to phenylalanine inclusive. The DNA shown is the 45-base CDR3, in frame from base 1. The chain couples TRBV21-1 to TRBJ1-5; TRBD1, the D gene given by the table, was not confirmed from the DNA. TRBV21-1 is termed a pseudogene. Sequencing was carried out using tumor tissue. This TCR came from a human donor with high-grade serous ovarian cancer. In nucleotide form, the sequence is TGTGCCAGCAGCAAAGCGCAGGGGGGCAATCAGCCCCAGCATTTT. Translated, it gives CASSKAQGGNQPQHF.